This T cell receptor beta chain emerged from a study of technical replicates of blood from several donors. This CDR3 has 16 amino acids. Trimming took 1 base from V and 2 from J; bases not matched to a gene: 3. From germline, CDR1 is MDHEN and CDR2 SYDVKM. Repertoires were generated with immunoSEQ multiplex PCR, while TCRdb's copy carries only in-frame clones and drops some. The sample has 75,000 to 90,000 clones; around 90% are singletons. This TCR derives from a human donor in good health. The genes are TRBV28 and TRBJ2-3, with 10 positions matching TRBD2. The specimen was T cells isolated from PBMCs. The CDR3 region is CASSLSGTSATDTQYF. DNA for the CDR3: TGTGCCAGCAGTTTATCCGGGACTAGCGCCACAGATACGCAGTATTTT.